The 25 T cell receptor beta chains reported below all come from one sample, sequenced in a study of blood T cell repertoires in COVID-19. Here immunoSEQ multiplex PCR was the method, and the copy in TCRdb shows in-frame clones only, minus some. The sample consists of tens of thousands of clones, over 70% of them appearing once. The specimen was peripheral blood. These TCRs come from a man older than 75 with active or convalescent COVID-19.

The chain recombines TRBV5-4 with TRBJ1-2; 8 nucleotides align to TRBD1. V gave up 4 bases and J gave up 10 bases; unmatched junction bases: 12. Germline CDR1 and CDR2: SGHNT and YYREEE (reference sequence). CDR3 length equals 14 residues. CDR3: CASSPRDRLTNYTF. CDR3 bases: TGTGCCAGCAGCCCCCGGGACAGGCTTACTAACTACACCTTC.

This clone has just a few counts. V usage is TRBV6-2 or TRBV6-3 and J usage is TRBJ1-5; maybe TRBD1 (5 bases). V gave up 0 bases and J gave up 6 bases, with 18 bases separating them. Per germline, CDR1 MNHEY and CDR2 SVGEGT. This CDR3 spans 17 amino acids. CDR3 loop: CASSYSGSGHNGQPQHF. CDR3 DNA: TGTGCCAGCAGTTACTCGGGTTCAGGGCACAATGGTCAGCCCCAGCATTTT.

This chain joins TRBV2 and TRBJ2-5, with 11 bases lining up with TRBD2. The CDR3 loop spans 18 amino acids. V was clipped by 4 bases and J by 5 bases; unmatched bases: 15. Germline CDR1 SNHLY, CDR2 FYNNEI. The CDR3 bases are TGTGCCAGCAGTGGGGTAGCGGGGGGGCTCATAGTCAGGGAGACCCAGTACTTC. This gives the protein CASSGVAGGLIVRETQYF.

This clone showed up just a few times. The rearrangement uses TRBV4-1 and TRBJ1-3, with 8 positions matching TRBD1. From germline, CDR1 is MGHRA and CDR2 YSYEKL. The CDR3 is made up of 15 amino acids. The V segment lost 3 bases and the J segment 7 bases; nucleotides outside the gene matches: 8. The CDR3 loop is CASSHLDRAVNTIYF. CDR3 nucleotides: TGCGCCAGCAGCCACCTGGACAGGGCTGTTAACACCATATATTTT.

The CDR3 DNA sequence: TGCGCCAGCAGCCCCCTTCAGGGGAGCTCCTACGAGCAGTACTTC. This encodes CASSPLQGSSYEQYF. This chain links TRBV5-1 with TRBJ2-7; a weak D match, TRBD1 (6 bases). The CDR3 is 15 amino acids. Trimming pared 4 bases from V and 0 bases from J, leaving 14 bases between. CDR1 and CDR2 (germline): SGHRS, YFSETQ.

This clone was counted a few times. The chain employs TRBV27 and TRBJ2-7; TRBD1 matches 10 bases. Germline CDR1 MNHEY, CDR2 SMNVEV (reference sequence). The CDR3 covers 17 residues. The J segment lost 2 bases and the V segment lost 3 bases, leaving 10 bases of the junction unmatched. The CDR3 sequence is CASSFPMRTGGTYEQYF. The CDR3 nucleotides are TGTGCCAGCAGTTTTCCGATGAGGACAGGGGGGACCTACGAGCAGTACTTC.

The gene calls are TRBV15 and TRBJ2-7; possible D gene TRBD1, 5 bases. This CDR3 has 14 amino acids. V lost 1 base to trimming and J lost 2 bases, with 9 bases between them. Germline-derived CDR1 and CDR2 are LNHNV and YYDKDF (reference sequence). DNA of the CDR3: TGTGCCACCAGCAGAGCAGGACAAGCCTACGAGCAGTACTTC. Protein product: CATSRAGQAYEQYF.

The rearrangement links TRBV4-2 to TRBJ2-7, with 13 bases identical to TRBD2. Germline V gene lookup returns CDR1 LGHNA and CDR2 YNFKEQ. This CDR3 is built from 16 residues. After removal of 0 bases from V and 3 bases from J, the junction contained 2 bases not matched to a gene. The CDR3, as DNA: TGTGCCAGCAGCCAAGAAGGGACTAGCGGGGTCTACGAGCAGTACTTC. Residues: CASSQEGTSGVYEQYF.

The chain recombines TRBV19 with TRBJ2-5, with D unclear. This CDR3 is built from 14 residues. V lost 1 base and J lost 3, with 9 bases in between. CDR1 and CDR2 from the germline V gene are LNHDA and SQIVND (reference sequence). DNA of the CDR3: TGTGCCAGTAGTATAGGAAGAGTAGAAGAGACCCAGTACTTC. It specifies CASSIGRVEETQYF.

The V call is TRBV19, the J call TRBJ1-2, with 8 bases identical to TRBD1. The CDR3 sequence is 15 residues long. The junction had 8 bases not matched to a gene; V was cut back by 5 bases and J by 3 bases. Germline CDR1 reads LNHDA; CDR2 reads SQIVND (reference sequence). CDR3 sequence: CASSLPGGHDYGYTF. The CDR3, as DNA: TGTGCCAGTAGTTTACCAGGGGGCCACGACTATGGCTACACCTTC.

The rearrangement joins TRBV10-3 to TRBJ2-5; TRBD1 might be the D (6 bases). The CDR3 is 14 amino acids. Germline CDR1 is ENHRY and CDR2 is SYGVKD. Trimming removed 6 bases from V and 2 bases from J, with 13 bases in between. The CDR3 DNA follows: TGTGCCATCAGGAGGGGGTTAGATCAAGAGACCCAGTACTTC. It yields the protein CAIRRGLDQETQYF.

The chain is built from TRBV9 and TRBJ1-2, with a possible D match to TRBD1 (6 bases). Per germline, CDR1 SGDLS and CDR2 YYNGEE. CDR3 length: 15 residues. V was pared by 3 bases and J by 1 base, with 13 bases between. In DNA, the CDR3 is TGTGCCAGCAGCGCCGGGACAAATCATAACTATGGCTACACCTTC. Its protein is CASSAGTNHNYGYTF.

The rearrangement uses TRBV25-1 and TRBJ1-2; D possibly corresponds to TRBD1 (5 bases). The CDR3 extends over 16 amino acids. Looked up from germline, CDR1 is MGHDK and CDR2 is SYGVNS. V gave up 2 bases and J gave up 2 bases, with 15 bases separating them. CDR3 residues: CASSETGPGTNYGYTF. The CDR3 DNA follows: TGTGCCAGCAGTGAAACAGGCCCAGGAACAAACTATGGCTACACCTTC.

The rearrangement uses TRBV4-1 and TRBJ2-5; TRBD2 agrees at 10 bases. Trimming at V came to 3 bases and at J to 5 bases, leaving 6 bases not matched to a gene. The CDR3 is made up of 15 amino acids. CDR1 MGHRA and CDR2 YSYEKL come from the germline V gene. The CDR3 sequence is CASSHKRGGIETQYF. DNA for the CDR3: TGCGCCAGCAGCCATAAGCGGGGGGGGATCGAGACCCAGTACTTC.

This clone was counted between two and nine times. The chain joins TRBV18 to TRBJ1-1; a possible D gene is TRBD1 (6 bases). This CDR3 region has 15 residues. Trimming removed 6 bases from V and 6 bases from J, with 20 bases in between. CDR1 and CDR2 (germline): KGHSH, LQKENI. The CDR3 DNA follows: TGTGCCAGCTCGCCGAACGACGGTGGGGGCGCTGAAGCTTTCTTT. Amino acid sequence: CASSPNDGGGAEAFF.

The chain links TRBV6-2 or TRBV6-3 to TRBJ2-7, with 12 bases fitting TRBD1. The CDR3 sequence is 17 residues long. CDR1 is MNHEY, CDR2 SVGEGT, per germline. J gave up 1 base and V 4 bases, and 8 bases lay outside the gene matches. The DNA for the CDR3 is TGTGCCAGCAGTTCTAGGGGACAGGGGGCTTCATCCTACGAGCAGTACTTC. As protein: CASSSRGQGASSYEQYF.

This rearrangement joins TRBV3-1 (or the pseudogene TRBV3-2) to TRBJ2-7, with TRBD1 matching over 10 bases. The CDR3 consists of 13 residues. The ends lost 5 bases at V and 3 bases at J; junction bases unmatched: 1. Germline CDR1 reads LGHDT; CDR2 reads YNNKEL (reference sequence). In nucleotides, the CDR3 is TGTGCCAGCAGCTGGGACAGGGGCTACGAGCAGTACTTC. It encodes CASSWDRGYEQYF.

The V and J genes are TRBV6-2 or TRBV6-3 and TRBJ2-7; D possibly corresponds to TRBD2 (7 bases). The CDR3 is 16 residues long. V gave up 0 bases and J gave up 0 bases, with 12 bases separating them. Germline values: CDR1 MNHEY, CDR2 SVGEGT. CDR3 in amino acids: CASSYSGGQLSYEQYF. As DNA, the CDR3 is TGTGCCAGCAGTTACTCGGGGGGGCAGCTCTCCTACGAGCAGTACTTC.

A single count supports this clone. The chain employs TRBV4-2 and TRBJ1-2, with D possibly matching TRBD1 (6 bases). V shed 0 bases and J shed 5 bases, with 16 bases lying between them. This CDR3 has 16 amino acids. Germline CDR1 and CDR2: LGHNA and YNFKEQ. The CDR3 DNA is TGTGCCAGCAGCCAAGATCCTGACAGGTCAAGGTATGGCTACACCTTC. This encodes CASSQDPDRSRYGYTF.

The chain's CDR3 is CASSRTSGTSYEQYF. In nucleotides, the CDR3 is TGTGCCAGTAGTAGGACTAGCGGGACCTCCTACGAGCAGTACTTC. The chain combines TRBV19 with TRBJ2-7; 12 nucleotides agree with TRBD2. With V trimmed by 4 bases and J by 0 bases, 1 base remained unmatched. Germline CDR1 is LNHDA and CDR2 is SQIVND (reference sequence). The CDR3 loop spans 15 amino acids.

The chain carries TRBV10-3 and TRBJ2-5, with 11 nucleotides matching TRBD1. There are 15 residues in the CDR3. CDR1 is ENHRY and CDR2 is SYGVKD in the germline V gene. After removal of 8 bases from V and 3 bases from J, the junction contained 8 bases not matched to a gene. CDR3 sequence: CAIAPRDRGEETQYF. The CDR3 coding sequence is TGTGCCATCGCGCCCCGGGACAGGGGGGAAGAGACCCAGTACTTC.

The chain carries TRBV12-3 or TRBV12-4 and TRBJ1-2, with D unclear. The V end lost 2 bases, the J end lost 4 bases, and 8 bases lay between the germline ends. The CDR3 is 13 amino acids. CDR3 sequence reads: CASSLSHSYGYTF. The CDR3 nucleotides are TGTGCCAGCAGTTTATCCCACAGCTATGGCTACACCTTC.

In DNA, the CDR3 is TGTGCCTGGAACCTACAGGGCTCCTACGAGCAGTACTTC. This gives the protein CAWNLQGSYEQYF. The genes are TRBV30 and TRBJ2-7, with D possibly being TRBD1 (6 bases). Trimming removed 4 bases from V and 0 bases from J, with 10 bases in between. In germline, CDR1 is GTSNPN, CDR2 SVGIG (reference sequence). CDR3 length: 13 residues.

CDR3 bases: TGTGCCAGCAGCAAAACCGGGCAGGGTGGCACTGAAGCTTTCTTT. Its translation: CASSKTGQGGTEAFF. The chain couples TRBV9 to TRBJ1-1, with a weak D call TRBD1 (5 bases). This CDR3 has 15 residues. The V end lost 4 bases, the J end lost 4 bases, and 17 bases lay between the germline ends. Germline CDR1 SGDLS, CDR2 YYNGEE. Supplemented by reference TRBV9 and TRBJ1-1, the full variable domain reads DSGVTQTPKHLITATGQRVTLRCSPRSGDLSVYWYQQSLDQGLQFLIQYYNGEERAKGNILERFSAQQFPDLHSELNLSSLELGDSALYFCASSKTGQGGTEAFFGQGTRLTVV.

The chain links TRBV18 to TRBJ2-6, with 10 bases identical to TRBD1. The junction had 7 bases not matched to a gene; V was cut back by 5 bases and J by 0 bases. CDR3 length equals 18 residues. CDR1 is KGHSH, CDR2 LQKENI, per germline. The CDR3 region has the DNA TGTGCCAGCTCAACGGGACAGGGGCCCCGCTCTGGGGCCAACGTCCTGACTTTC. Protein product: CASSTGQGPRSGANVLTF.